The entry below describes one TCR beta chain. Its antigen is unidentified. The sample originates from a study of T-cell reconstitution after alpha-beta-depleted transplantation in children. The TCRbeta library was prepared with unique molecular identifiers. TCRdb itself ran the PCR reads through MiXCR, one entry per CDR3 protein. The table lists hundreds of thousands of distinct CDR3 sequences, around 15% of them singletons. Study-wide results and caveats: There were some patients whose high TCRbeta diversity at day 60 came from surviving recipient T cells and thymic progenitors. The authors attributed T-cell counts and diversity one year after transplant mostly to newly produced T cells.

The sequencing used PBMCs, mostly from graft donor cells, collected 360 days after TCRalphabeta/CD19-depleted stem cell transplant. The sequence derives from a boy under two years old who had a stem cell transplant for Wiskott-Aldrich syndrome, so the T cells may come from the graft donor.

Here the CDR3 DNA reads TGCGCCAGCAGCTTGGCCAGACAGGGGGCTGAATGGTACGAGCAGTACTTC. Translating gives CASSLARQGAEWYEQYF. V is TRBV5-1 and J is TRBJ2-7; 10 nucleotides agree with TRBD1. The CDR3 consists of 17 residues. Germline V gene data show CDR1 as SGHRS and CDR2 as YFSETQ. Trimming removed 0 bases from V and 4 bases from J; junction bases left unmatched: 10.